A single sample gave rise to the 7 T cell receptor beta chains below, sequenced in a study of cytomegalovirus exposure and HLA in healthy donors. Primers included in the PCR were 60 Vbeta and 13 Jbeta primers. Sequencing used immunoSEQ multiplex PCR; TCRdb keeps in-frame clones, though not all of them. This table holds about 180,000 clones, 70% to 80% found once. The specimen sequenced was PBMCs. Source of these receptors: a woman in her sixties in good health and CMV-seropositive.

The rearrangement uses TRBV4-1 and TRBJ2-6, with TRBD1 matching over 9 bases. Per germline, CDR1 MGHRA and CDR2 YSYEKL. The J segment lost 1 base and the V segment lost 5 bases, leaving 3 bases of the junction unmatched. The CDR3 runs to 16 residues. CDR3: CASSEQGASGANVLTF. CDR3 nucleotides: TGCGCCAGCAGCGAACAGGGGGCGTCTGGGGCCAACGTCCTGACTTTC.

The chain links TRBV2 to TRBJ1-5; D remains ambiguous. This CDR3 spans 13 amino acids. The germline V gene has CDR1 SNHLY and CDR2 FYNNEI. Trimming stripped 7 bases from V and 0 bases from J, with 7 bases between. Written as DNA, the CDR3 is TGTGCCAGCACAGGTCTTAGCAATCAGCCCCAGCATTTT. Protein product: CASTGLSNQPQHF.

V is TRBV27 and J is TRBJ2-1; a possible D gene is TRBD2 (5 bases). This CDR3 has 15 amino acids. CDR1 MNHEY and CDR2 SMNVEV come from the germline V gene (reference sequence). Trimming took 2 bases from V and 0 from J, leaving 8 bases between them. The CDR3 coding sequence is TGTGCCAGCAGTTTAAGGGCGGGCTCCTACAATGAGCAGTTCTTC. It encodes CASSLRAGSYNEQFF.

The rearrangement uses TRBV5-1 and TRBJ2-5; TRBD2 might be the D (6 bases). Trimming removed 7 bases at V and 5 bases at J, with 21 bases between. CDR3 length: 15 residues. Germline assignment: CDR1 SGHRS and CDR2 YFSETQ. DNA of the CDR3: TGCGCCAGCTTCGAGGGGCTAGCGAGGGGTGAGACCCAGTACTTC. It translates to CASFEGLARGETQYF.

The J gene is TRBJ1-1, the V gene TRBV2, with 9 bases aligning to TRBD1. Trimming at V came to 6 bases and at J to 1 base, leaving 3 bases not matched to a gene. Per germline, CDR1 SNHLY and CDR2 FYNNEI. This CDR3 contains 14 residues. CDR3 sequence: CASSSQGANTEAFF. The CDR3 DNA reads TGTGCCAGCAGCTCACAGGGGGCGAACACTGAAGCTTTCTTT.

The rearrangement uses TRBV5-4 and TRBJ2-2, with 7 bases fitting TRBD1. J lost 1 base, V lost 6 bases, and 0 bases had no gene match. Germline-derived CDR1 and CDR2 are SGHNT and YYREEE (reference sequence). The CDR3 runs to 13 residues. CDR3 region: CASNRGNTGELFF. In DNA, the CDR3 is TGTGCCAGCAACAGGGGGAACACCGGGGAGCTGTTTTTT.

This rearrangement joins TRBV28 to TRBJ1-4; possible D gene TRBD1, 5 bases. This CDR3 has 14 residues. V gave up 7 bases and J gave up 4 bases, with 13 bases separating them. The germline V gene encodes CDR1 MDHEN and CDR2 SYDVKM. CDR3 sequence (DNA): TGTGCCAGCACCTTGGGGGGGTATAATGAAAAACTGTTTTTT. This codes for CASTLGGYNEKLFF.